The 29 T cell receptor beta chains given below trace back to one sample, sequenced in a study of CD8 T cells in ankylosing spondylitis. Regarding the study as a whole: There was a TCR beta motif, made of several highly homologous variants, that appeared characteristic of ankylosing spondylitis blood.

In TCRdb, the 5' RACE reads were re-called with MiXCR into one record per CDR3 protein. This sample has around 770,000 distinct CDR3 sequences, with roughly 12% found just once. No antigen is known for these receptors. Sample: blood, either unsorted or a sorted T cell fraction (not recorded which). The receptors were sampled from a male donor with ankylosing spondylitis.

The V call is TRBV4-3, the J call TRBJ2-1; TRBD2 aligns across 9 bases. CDR1 LGHNA and CDR2 YSLEER come from the germline V gene. V was pared by 0 bases and J by 6 bases, with 6 bases of the junction left unmatched. The CDR3 length is 16 residues. CDR3 region: CASSQELRTSVNEQFF. The CDR3 DNA reads as TGCGCCAGCAGCCAAGAACTCCGGACTAGCGTCAATGAGCAGTTCTTC.

The DNA of the CDR3 is TGCAGTGCTTCGAACCCGGATCGGGCTGAAGCTTTCTTT. The encoded protein is CSASNPDRAEAFF. J is TRBJ1-1 and V is TRBV20-1, with D unresolved. Trimming removed 5 bases at V and 6 bases at J, with 16 bases between. Germline V CDR1 and CDR2: DFQATT, SNEGSKA (reference sequence). This CDR3 region has 13 residues.

This clonotype was counted only a few times. The DNA for the CDR3 is TGTGCCAGCAGCCCCAGAGGGGGACCGAACACTGAAGCTTTCTTT. Its translation: CASSPRGGPNTEAFF. This rearrangement joins TRBV7-2 to TRBJ1-1; the D gene is possibly TRBD1 (6 bases). This CDR3 spans 15 amino acids. Per germline, CDR1 SGHTA and CDR2 FQGNSA. V shed 5 bases and J shed 1 base, with 14 bases lying between them.

CDR3 bases: TGTGCCAGCAGTCCCAGACTACTAGCGGGAGGGAATGAGCAGTTCTTC. It is translated as CASSPRLLAGGNEQFF. V usage is TRBV6-2 or TRBV6-3 and J usage is TRBJ2-1, with 13 bases matching TRBD2. The CDR3 length is 16 residues. V shed 5 bases and J 7 bases; nucleotides not matched to a gene: 8. Germline CDR1 MNHEY, CDR2 SVGEGT.

This clonotype has a handful of counts. This chain links TRBV15 with TRBJ2-1; 9 nucleotides line up with TRBD1. V lost 3 bases to trimming and J lost 2 bases; unmatched junction nucleotides: 11. Germline V gene sequence: CDR1 LNHNV, CDR2 YYDKDF (reference sequence). The CDR3 is 18 amino acids. The CDR3 nucleotides are TGTGCCACCAGCAGCGCAACAGGGGGCGCGACCCCCTACAATGAGCAGTTCTTC. Its protein is CATSSATGGATPYNEQFF.

V usage is TRBV5-1 and J usage is TRBJ2-1; D not resolved. Trimming cost V 4 bases and J 0 bases, with 8 bases left between them. Germline values: CDR1 SGHRS, CDR2 YFSETQ. The CDR3 loop spans 14 amino acids. The CDR3 region is CASSPYGSYNEQFF. The CDR3 DNA is TGCGCCAGCAGCCCGTACGGCTCCTACAATGAGCAGTTCTTC.

This clonotype was seen a handful of times. This chain connects TRBV6-2 or TRBV6-3 to TRBJ2-4; D gene unclear. Germline V CDR1 and CDR2: MNHEY, SVGEGT. V gave up 2 bases and J gave up 12 bases, with 8 bases separating them. This CDR3 has 11 residues. The CDR3 region has the DNA TGTGCCAGCAGTTACGATCTCCATCAGTACTTC. Protein product: CASSYDLHQYF.

This clonotype showed up just a few times. V is TRBV11-1 and J is TRBJ1-2; D is uncertain. V dropped 1 base and J dropped 8 bases, with 11 bases sitting between them. CDR1 and CDR2 (germline): SGHAT, FQDESV (reference sequence). The CDR3 sequence is 13 residues long. CDR3 region: CASSLEGRRGYTF. The CDR3 DNA follows: TGTGCCAGCAGCTTAGAAGGCAGGCGCGGCTACACCTTC.

This clonotype was counted only a few times. The chain joins TRBV20-1 to TRBJ1-3; perhaps TRBD1 as D (6 bases). CDR1 and CDR2 from the germline V gene are DFQATT and SNEGSKA (reference sequence). V shed 0 bases and J shed 4 bases, with 10 bases lying between them. The CDR3 consists of 14 residues. CDR3 in DNA: TGCAGTGCTAGAGAGGGGGCGCACGGAAACACCATATATTTT. Its protein is CSAREGAHGNTIYF.

In its sample, this clonotype was seen a few times. The genes are TRBV20-1 and TRBJ1-1; the match to TRBD1 covers 9 bases. Germline CDR1 is DFQATT and CDR2 is SNEGSKA (reference sequence). The CDR3 runs 14 residues. The junction had 2 bases not matched to a gene; V was cut back by 2 bases and J by 1 base. The CDR3: CSARNRGPNTEAFF. The CDR3 region has the DNA TGCAGTGCTAGAAACAGGGGGCCGAACACTGAAGCTTTCTTT.

The V and J genes are TRBV9 and TRBJ2-2; D unclear. Trimming pared 0 bases from V and 4 bases from J, leaving 7 bases between. CDR1 SGDLS and CDR2 YYNGEE come from the germline V gene. CDR3 length equals 14 residues. This chain's CDR3 is CASSVEPSTGELFF. The CDR3 DNA reads as TGTGCCAGCAGCGTAGAACCTAGCACCGGGGAGCTGTTTTTT.

This clonotype occurred many times. V is TRBV12-3 or TRBV12-4 and J is TRBJ1-5; D gene unclear. CDR3 size: 14 residues. The V end lost 6 bases, the J end lost 0 bases, and 9 bases lay between the germline ends. The CDR3 sequence is CASSPLNSNQPQHF. The DNA for the CDR3 is TGTGCCAGCAGCCCACTTAATAGCAATCAGCCCCAGCATTTT.

This clonotype appeared once. One end of the junction fails to match germline, which may point to a read error. V usage is TRBV5-1 and J usage is TRBJ2-1, with 10 nucleotides matching TRBD2. Looked up from germline, CDR1 is SGHRS and CDR2 is YFSETQ. This CDR3 is 17 amino acids long. In nucleotides, the CDR3 is TGCGCCAGCAGCTTGGTCTCTAGCGGGAGCTCCTACGATGAGCAGTTCTTC. Encoded protein: CASSLVSSGSSYDEQFF.

The chain links TRBV15 to TRBJ2-1; 7 bases agree with TRBD2. The CDR3 contains 13 residues. Germline CDR1 reads LNHNV; CDR2 reads YYDKDF (reference sequence). Losses at the gene ends were 9 bases for V and 3 bases for J; bases not matched to a gene: 5. The CDR3 spells CATSSGYYNEQFF. CDR3 nucleotide sequence: TGTGCCACTTCTAGCGGTTACTACAATGAGCAGTTCTTC. Filled out from reference TRBV15 and TRBJ2-1, the complete variable domain reads DAMVIQNPRYQVTQFGKPVTLSCSQTLNHNVMYWYQQKSSQAPKLLFHYYDKDFNNEADTPDNFQSRRPNTSFCFLDIRSPGLGDTAMYLCATSSGYYNEQFFGPGTRLTVL.

The chain combines TRBV12-3 or TRBV12-4 with TRBJ1-2; D gene ambiguous. Trimming stripped 6 bases from V and 4 bases from J, with 9 bases between. The CDR3 is 12 amino acids. Here the CDR3 DNA reads TGTGCCAGCAGCGTGGGAACCTATGGCTACACCTTC. Translating it yields CASSVGTYGYTF.

The sample holds a few counts of this clonotype. V usage is TRBV4-2 and J usage is TRBJ2-7; a weak D match, TRBD2 (6 bases). V was cut by 0 bases and J by 6 bases, with 15 bases left in between. The CDR3 is 15 residues long. CDR1 LGHNA and CDR2 YNFKEQ come from the germline V gene. The DNA of the CDR3 is TGTGCCAGCAGCCAAGATCAGAGGCAGGGAGGCGAGCAGTACTTC. This gives the protein CASSQDQRQGGEQYF.

This clonotype was observed a few times. The chain couples TRBV10-3 to TRBJ2-7; 9 positions match TRBD1. The CDR3 has 15 amino acids. The V segment lost 0 bases and the J segment 3 bases; nucleotides outside the gene matches: 3. From germline, CDR1 is ENHRY and CDR2 SYGVKD. The CDR3 sequence is CAISESRTGDYEQYF. CDR3 bases: TGTGCCATCAGTGAGTCCAGGACAGGGGACTACGAGCAGTACTTC.

This clonotype was counted many times. The chain has TRBV4-1 and TRBJ2-7; D gene unclear. This CDR3 comprises 15 residues. Trimming removed 1 base from V and 3 bases from J, with 13 bases in between. Germline loops: CDR1 MGHRA, CDR2 YSYEKL. CDR3 DNA: TGCGCCAGCAGCCAAGTAGGTGAAGGTGGCTACGAGCAGTACTTC. This encodes CASSQVGEGGYEQYF.

This sequence joins TRBV24-1 and TRBJ2-5; 8 nucleotides match TRBD1. V was clipped by 3 bases and J by 4 bases; unmatched bases: 9. The germline V gene encodes CDR1 KGHDR and CDR2 SFDVKD. This CDR3 has 16 residues. The CDR3 loop reads CATSDRQGHLSETQYF. In DNA, the CDR3 is TGTGCCACCAGTGATCGACAGGGGCATTTATCAGAGACCCAGTACTTC.

This clonotype turned up a few times. The V call is TRBV20-1, the J call TRBJ2-7; 7 positions match TRBD1. Trimming took 5 bases from V and 5 from J; bases not matched to a gene: 6. This CDR3 spans 12 amino acids. Germline-derived CDR1 and CDR2 are DFQATT and SNEGSKA (reference sequence). CDR3 DNA sequence: TGCAGTGCTCCGACAGGGAACCACGAGCAGTACTTC. Translating gives CSAPTGNHEQYF.

This chain links TRBV4-2 with TRBJ2-2, with 16 bases matching TRBD2. The CDR3 is made up of 19 amino acids. Germline trimming cut 0 bases from V and 5 bases from J; bases unmatched to any gene: 6. Germline V gives CDR1 LGHNA, CDR2 YNFKEQ. In DNA, the CDR3 is TGTGCCAGCAGCCAAGAGGGGACTAGCGGGAGGGCCTGGACCGGGGAGCTGTTTTTT. Its translation is CASSQEGTSGRAWTGELFF.

The chain joins TRBV11-3 to TRBJ2-1; perhaps TRBD2 as D (5 bases). This CDR3 region has 12 residues. V was clipped by 5 bases and J by 10 bases, with 12 bases between them. CDR1 is SGHNT and CDR2 is YENEEA in the germline V gene. As DNA, the CDR3 is TGTGCCAGCAGCCGAGGGCCCGGCGAGCAGTTCTTC. Protein sequence: CASSRGPGEQFF. The full variable domain, its missing parts supplied by reference TRBV11-3 and TRBJ2-1, is EAGVVQSPRYKIIEKKQPVAFWCNPISGHNTLYWYLQNLGQGPELLIRYENEEAVDDSQLPKDRFSAERLKGVDSTLKIQPAELGDSAVYLCASSRGPGEQFFGPGTRLTVL.

This clonotype has more than one count but fewer than ten. The chain links TRBV10-3 to TRBJ1-2; 7 bases align to TRBD1. This CDR3 region has 14 residues. V was pared by 3 bases and J by 4 bases, with 5 bases of the junction left unmatched. Germline CDR1 and CDR2: ENHRY and SYGVKD. Here the CDR3 reads CAISDKGTVYGYTF. The DNA of the CDR3 is TGTGCCATCAGTGATAAGGGGACAGTCTATGGCTACACCTTC.

This clonotype was counted at least ten times. The genes are TRBV10-3 and TRBJ2-2; 14 nucleotides align to TRBD2. Unmatched junction bases numbered 0, after V lost 6 bases and J lost 3 bases. Germline V CDR1 and CDR2: ENHRY, SYGVKD. This CDR3 has 15 amino acids. The DNA of the CDR3 is TGTGCCATCAGGGGACTAGCGGGAGACACCGGGGAGCTGTTTTTT. This gives the protein CAIRGLAGDTGELFF.

This clonotype was found a few times. The chain combines TRBV7-2 with TRBJ2-3; maybe TRBD1 (5 bases). Trimming stripped 4 bases from V and 4 bases from J, with 12 bases between. From germline, CDR1 is SGHTA and CDR2 FQGNSA. The CDR3 has 14 residues. The CDR3 sequence: CASSSNRGADTQYF. CDR3 DNA sequence: TGTGCCAGCAGCTCGAATAGGGGCGCAGATACGCAGTATTTT.

This clonotype was seen a few times. The chain links TRBV28 to TRBJ2-1; 7 bases line up with TRBD2. The CDR3 loop spans 13 amino acids. CDR1 and CDR2 from the germline V gene are MDHEN and SYDVKM. Trimming at V came to 5 bases and at J to 14 bases, leaving 12 bases not matched to a gene. In DNA form, the CDR3 reads TGTGCCAGCAGTAGGTCCCCAAGCGGGAAGGAGTTCTTC. It codes for CASSRSPSGKEFF.

The chain joins TRBV29-1 to TRBJ1-1; tentatively, D is TRBD1 (5 bases). From germline, CDR1 is SQVTM and CDR2 ANQGSEA. This CDR3 region has 14 residues. V was pared by 7 bases and J by 0 bases, with 15 bases between. The CDR3, as DNA: TGCAGCGGGGCCCCTGGGGGTTTGAACACTGAAGCTTTCTTT. The encoded protein is CSGAPGGLNTEAFF.

This clonotype was seen more than once but under ten times. This sequence joins TRBV6-6 and TRBJ2-7, with D possibly TRBD1 on 5 matching bases. Trimming left V 6 bases short and J 5 bases short, with 8 bases between. CDR3 length equals 11 residues. Germline V CDR1 and CDR2: MNHNY, SVGAGI (reference sequence). The CDR3 protein is CASSSGNEQYF. Written as DNA, the CDR3 is TGTGCCAGCAGCTCAGGGAACGAGCAGTACTTC.

This chain joins TRBV7-2 and TRBJ2-2; D remains unclear. CDR3 length: 14 residues. Germline lookup yields CDR1 SGHTA and CDR2 FQGNSA. Trimming stripped 0 bases from V and 3 bases from J, with 5 bases between. The CDR3 DNA is TGTGCCAGCAGCTTAGCCCCGTACACCGGGGAGCTGTTTTTT. Protein: CASSLAPYTGELFF. The whole variable domain, filled in from reference TRBV7-2 and TRBJ2-2, reads GAGVSQSPSNKVTEKGKDVELRCDPISGHTALYWYRQSLGQGLEFLIYFQGNSAPDKSGLPSDRFSAERTGGSVSTLTIQRTQQEDSAVYLCASSLAPYTGELFFGEGSRLTVL.